Listed below are T cell receptor beta chains from one sample, sequenced in a study of shared clonotypes between healthy human individuals. TCRdb keeps only in-frame clones here, not all; method: immunoSEQ multiplex PCR. The sample includes about 2.2 million clones, more than 85% seen only once; the top ten take under 2%. Material: naive CD8+ T cells from PBMCs. The origin of the receptors is a young man in good health. Some clones in this sample may be carry-over from other donors' samples. CDR3s include the opening cysteine and the closing phenylalanine or tryptophan. A D gene is named only where the DNA matches it firmly. Some rows mark clone size as missing; the rest say once, few, many or name a class of expanded clone.

v_gene: TRBV4-2
d_gene: NA
j_gene: TRBJ1-2
len: 13
abundance: NA
CDR3aa: CASSQDFGDGYTF
CDR3nt: TGTGCCAGCAGCCAAGATTTTGGGGATGGCTACACCTTC

v_gene: TRBV13
d_gene: TRBD2
j_gene: TRBJ2-1
len: 16
abundance: NA
CDR3aa: CASSSRRTSDYNEQFF
CDR3nt: TGTGCCAGCAGCTCTCGACGGACTAGTGACTACAATGAGCAGTTCTTC

v_gene: TRBV19
d_gene: NA
j_gene: TRBJ2-2
len: 15
abundance: once
CDR3aa: CATSDRDWGPGELFF
CDR3nt: TGTGCCACCTCCGACCGGGACTGGGGTCCCGGGGAGCTGTTTTTT

v_gene: TRBV30
d_gene: NA
j_gene: TRBJ2-1
len: 11
abundance: NA
CDR3aa: CASDSYNEQFF
CDR3nt: TGTGCCTCGGACTCCTACAATGAGCAGTTCTTC

v_gene: TRBV19
d_gene: TRBD2
j_gene: TRBJ2-7
len: 16
abundance: NA
CDR3aa: CASSIRLAGAFYEQYF
CDR3nt: TGTGCCAGTAGTATAAGACTAGCGGGAGCCTTCTACGAGCAGTACTTC

v_gene: TRBV10-2
d_gene: NA
j_gene: TRBJ1-5
len: 14
abundance: once
CDR3aa: CASSDSGGSQPQHF
CDR3nt: TGCGCCAGCAGTGACTCGGGAGGTAGTCAGCCCCAGCATTTT

v_gene: TRBV7-2
d_gene: NA
j_gene: TRBJ2-1
len: 19
abundance: NA
CDR3aa: CASSLVVVIQQNSYNEQFF
CDR3nt: TGTGCCAGCAGCTTAGTCGTAGTTATACAGCAAAACTCCTACAATGAGCAGTTCTTC

v_gene: TRBV7-3
d_gene: NA
j_gene: TRBJ1-5
len: 15
abundance: NA
CDR3aa: CASSSDPRPIQPQHF
CDR3nt: TGTGCCAGCAGCTCGGACCCTCGACCCATTCAGCCCCAGCATTTT

v_gene: TRBV6-1
d_gene: TRBD2
j_gene: TRBJ2-5
len: 16
abundance: NA
CDR3aa: CASSERTSGNQETQYF
CDR3nt: TGTGCCAGCAGCGAACGGACTAGCGGGAACCAAGAGACCCAGTACTTC

v_gene: TRBV7-6
d_gene: NA
j_gene: TRBJ2-5
len: 13
abundance: NA
CDR3aa: CASSSSVLETQYF
CDR3nt: TGTGCCAGCAGCTCCTCGGTGTTGGAGACCCAGTACTTC

v_gene: TRBV5-4
d_gene: NA
j_gene: TRBJ2-7
len: 16
abundance: NA
CDR3aa: CASSPATGEAAYEQYF
CDR3nt: TGTGCCAGCAGCCCCGCCACGGGGGAGGCGGCCTACGAGCAGTACTTC

v_gene: TRBV29-1
d_gene: NA
j_gene: TRBJ1-2
len: 15
abundance: NA
CDR3aa: CSVGLGGVAGYGYTF
CDR3nt: TGCAGCGTTGGCCTGGGGGGGGTTGCTGGCTATGGCTACACCTTC

v_gene: TRBV27
d_gene: TRBD2
j_gene: TRBJ2-5
len: 16
abundance: once
CDR3aa: CASSSLTSGRMETQYF
CDR3nt: TGTGCCAGCAGTTCCTTGACTAGCGGGAGAATGGAGACCCAGTACTTC

v_gene: TRBV2
d_gene: NA
j_gene: TRBJ2-3
len: 14
abundance: once
CDR3aa: CASRTSSPADTQYF
CDR3nt: TGTGCCAGCAGAACCTCCTCTCCGGCAGATACGCAGTATTTT

v_gene: TRBV11-2
d_gene: NA
j_gene: TRBJ1-2
len: 14
abundance: NA
CDR3aa: CASSAGTLNYGYTF
CDR3nt: TGTGCCAGCAGCGCGGGGACCCTTAACTATGGCTACACCTTC

v_gene: TRBV28
d_gene: TRBD1
j_gene: TRBJ1-1
len: 13
abundance: NA
CDR3aa: CASSEQGDTEAFF
CDR3nt: TGTGCCAGCAGTGAGCAGGGGGACACTGAAGCTTTCTTT

v_gene: TRBV11-2
d_gene: NA
j_gene: TRBJ2-7
len: 15
abundance: NA
CDR3aa: CASSHQPEGAYEQYF
CDR3nt: TGTGCCAGCAGCCATCAGCCCGAGGGGGCCTACGAGCAGTACTTC

v_gene: TRBV7-6
d_gene: NA
j_gene: TRBJ2-5
len: 14
abundance: NA
CDR3aa: CASSPVMVGETQYF
CDR3nt: TGTGCCAGCAGCCCGGTTATGGTGGGAGAGACCCAGTACTTC

v_gene: TRBV9
d_gene: TRBD1
j_gene: TRBJ2-2
len: 15
abundance: NA
CDR3aa: CASSGRDRGPGELFF
CDR3nt: TGTGCCAGCAGCGGCCGGGACAGGGGGCCCGGGGAGCTGTTTTTT

v_gene: TRBV11-2
d_gene: NA
j_gene: TRBJ1-4
len: 14
abundance: NA
CDR3aa: CASSGRVTNEKLFF
CDR3nt: TGTGCCAGCAGTGGGCGGGTAACTAATGAAAAACTGTTTTTT

v_gene: TRBV4-3
d_gene: TRBD1
j_gene: TRBJ1-1
len: 17
abundance: few
CDR3aa: CASSQTPPTGENTEAFF
CDR3nt: TGCGCCAGCAGCCAGACGCCCCCCACAGGGGAGAACACTGAAGCTTTCTTT

v_gene: TRBV19
d_gene: NA
j_gene: TRBJ2-2
len: 14
abundance: NA
CDR3aa: CASSSPAATGELFF
CDR3nt: TGTGCCAGTAGTTCCCCCGCGGCCACCGGGGAGCTGTTTTTT

v_gene: TRBV7-2
d_gene: NA
j_gene: TRBJ1-1
len: 14
abundance: NA
CDR3aa: CASSPGGQITEAFF
CDR3nt: TGTGCCAGCAGCCCGGGTGGACAGATCACTGAAGCTTTCTTT

v_gene: TRBV27
d_gene: TRBD1
j_gene: TRBJ2-7
len: 14
abundance: NA
CDR3aa: CASSLRTGSYEQYF
CDR3nt: TGTGCCAGCAGTTTACGGACAGGTAGCTACGAGCAGTACTTC

v_gene: TRBV6-1
d_gene: NA
j_gene: TRBJ2-1
len: 10
abundance: NA
CDR3aa: CASRYNEQFF
CDR3nt: TGTGCCAGCCGGTATAATGAGCAGTTCTTC

v_gene: TRBV5-1
d_gene: NA
j_gene: TRBJ1-1
len: 14
abundance: once
CDR3aa: CASSLGVTNTEAFF
CDR3nt: TGCGCCAGCAGCTTGGGAGTGACGAACACTGAAGCTTTCTTT

v_gene: TRBV27
d_gene: TRBD1
j_gene: TRBJ1-1
len: 13
abundance: NA
CDR3aa: CASNVFGQGQAFF
CDR3nt: TGTGCCAGCAACGTTTTTGGACAGGGACAAGCTTTCTTT

v_gene: TRBV28
d_gene: NA
j_gene: TRBJ1-1
len: 13
abundance: NA
CDR3aa: CASSPGRHTEAFF
CDR3nt: TGTGCCAGCAGCCCCGGCAGACACACTGAAGCTTTCTTT

v_gene: TRBV2
d_gene: NA
j_gene: TRBJ2-4
len: 16
abundance: NA
CDR3aa: CASSFYGVLAKNIQYF
CDR3nt: TGTGCCAGCAGTTTCTACGGAGTACTAGCCAAAAACATTCAGTACTTC

v_gene: TRBV27
d_gene: NA
j_gene: TRBJ1-1
len: 15
abundance: NA
CDR3aa: CASSLVSRESSEAFF
CDR3nt: TGTGCCAGCAGTTTGGTATCCCGGGAGAGTAGTGAAGCTTTCTTT

v_gene: TRBV27
d_gene: TRBD2
j_gene: TRBJ2-5
len: 16
abundance: once
CDR3aa: CASSRLAGGLFETQYF
CDR3nt: TGTGCCAGCAGTCGACTAGCGGGAGGTCTCTTCGAGACCCAGTACTTC

v_gene: TRBV6-1
d_gene: NA
j_gene: TRBJ1-4
len: 14
abundance: NA
CDR3aa: CASSNPGRNEKLFF
CDR3nt: TGTGCCAGCAGCAATCCGGGACGGAATGAAAAACTGTTTTTT

v_gene: TRBV13
d_gene: NA
j_gene: TRBJ1-2
len: 14
abundance: NA
CDR3aa: CASSLRPVNGGYTF
CDR3nt: TGTGCCAGCAGCTTACGCCCGGTCAATGGGGGCTACACCTTC

v_gene: TRBV9
d_gene: NA
j_gene: TRBJ2-5
len: 11
abundance: NA
CDR3aa: CASSGGITQYF
CDR3nt: TGTGCCAGCAGCGGTGGAATCACCCAGTACTTC

v_gene: TRBV27
d_gene: TRBD2
j_gene: TRBJ2-1
len: 15
abundance: NA
CDR3aa: CASSRGTSAYNEQFF
CDR3nt: TGTGCCAGCAGTCGCGGGACTAGCGCATACAATGAGCAGTTCTTC

v_gene: TRBV4-1
d_gene: NA
j_gene: TRBJ2-7
len: 15
abundance: NA
CDR3aa: CASSQAPGLALGQYF
CDR3nt: TGCGCCAGCAGCCAAGCCCCGGGGCTGGCGTTGGGCCAGTACTTC

v_gene: TRBV19
d_gene: NA
j_gene: TRBJ1-6
len: 17
abundance: NA
CDR3aa: CASSLLRESSYNSPLHF
CDR3nt: TGTGCCAGTAGTCTTCTGCGGGAGAGCTCCTATAATTCACCCCTCCACTTT

v_gene: TRBV28
d_gene: NA
j_gene: TRBJ1-5
len: 14
abundance: NA
CDR3aa: CASSLRVGNQPQHF
CDR3nt: TGTGCCAGCAGTTTGCGAGTAGGCAATCAGCCCCAGCATTTT

v_gene: TRBV4-2
d_gene: TRBD2
j_gene: TRBJ2-7
len: 16
abundance: NA
CDR3aa: CASSYTSGSEGYEQYF
CDR3nt: TGTGCCAGCAGCTACACTAGCGGGAGTGAGGGCTACGAGCAGTACTTC

v_gene: TRBV27
d_gene: NA
j_gene: TRBJ2-6
len: 15
abundance: NA
CDR3aa: CASSRWSYGANVLTF
CDR3nt: TGTGCCAGCAGTCGTTGGAGCTATGGGGCCAACGTCCTGACTTTC

v_gene: TRBV7-9
d_gene: NA
j_gene: TRBJ2-7
len: 13
abundance: NA
CDR3aa: CAVQTRLSYEQYF
CDR3nt: TGTGCCGTCCAGACAAGGCTGTCCTACGAGCAGTACTTC

v_gene: TRBV7-8
d_gene: NA
j_gene: TRBJ2-7
len: 14
abundance: NA
CDR3aa: CASSLAGVAYEQYF
CDR3nt: TGTGCCAGCAGCTTAGCGGGAGTGGCGTACGAGCAGTACTTC

v_gene: TRBV19
d_gene: TRBD1
j_gene: TRBJ2-7
len: 15
abundance: NA
CDR3aa: CASSIIAGGLSEQYF
CDR3nt: TGTGCCAGTAGTATAATCGCAGGGGGTCTCTCCGAGCAGTACTTC

v_gene: TRBV18
d_gene: TRBD2
j_gene: TRBJ2-1
len: 18
abundance: NA
CDR3aa: CASSPPTSGSVWYNEQFF
CDR3nt: TGTGCCAGCTCACCACCGACTAGCGGATCAGTGTGGTACAATGAGCAGTTCTTC

v_gene: TRBV7-8
d_gene: NA
j_gene: TRBJ1-1
len: 15
abundance: NA
CDR3aa: CASSLVRGMNTEAFF
CDR3nt: TGTGCCAGCAGCTTAGTCAGGGGCATGAACACTGAAGCTTTCTTT

v_gene: TRBV4-2
d_gene: NA
j_gene: TRBJ2-2
len: 15
abundance: NA
CDR3aa: CASSQVAGYTGELFF
CDR3nt: TGTGCCAGCAGCCAAGTGGCGGGGTACACCGGGGAGCTGTTTTTT

v_gene: TRBV4-3
d_gene: TRBD2
j_gene: TRBJ2-3
len: 19
abundance: NA
CDR3aa: CASSHLGLAGGLGTDTQYF
CDR3nt: TGCGCCAGCAGCCACCTCGGACTAGCGGGAGGGCTGGGCACAGATACGCAGTATTTT

v_gene: TRBV6-1
d_gene: NA
j_gene: TRBJ2-5
len: 15
abundance: once
CDR3aa: CASSEGSILGETQYF
CDR3nt: TGTGCCAGCAGTGAGGGGTCCATCCTCGGAGAGACCCAGTACTTC

v_gene: TRBV6-1
d_gene: TRBD2
j_gene: TRBJ2-7
len: 16
abundance: NA
CDR3aa: CASSEGTGLASYEQYF
CDR3nt: TGTGCCAGCAGTGAGGGGACGGGACTAGCTAGCTACGAGCAGTACTTC

v_gene: TRBV15
d_gene: NA
j_gene: TRBJ2-7
len: 15
abundance: once
CDR3aa: CATSGVIAQSYEQYF
CDR3nt: TGTGCCACCAGCGGAGTCATAGCACAATCCTACGAGCAGTACTTC

v_gene: TRBV27
d_gene: TRBD1
j_gene: TRBJ1-1
len: 12
abundance: once
CDR3aa: CASGTGIPEAFF
CDR3nt: TGTGCCAGCGGGACAGGGATCCCTGAAGCTTTCTTT

v_gene: TRBV4-1
d_gene: TRBD2
j_gene: TRBJ2-7
len: 16
abundance: NA
CDR3aa: CASSLLAGGPSYEQYF
CDR3nt: TGCGCCAGCAGCCTACTGGCGGGAGGACCTTCCTACGAGCAGTACTTC

v_gene: TRBV4-2
d_gene: TRBD2
j_gene: TRBJ2-1
len: 15
abundance: NA
CDR3aa: CASRRGRYSYNEQFF
CDR3nt: TGTGCCAGCAGGCGCGGGAGGTATTCCTACAATGAGCAGTTCTTC